This entry lists 17 T cell receptor beta chains sequenced from one sample in a study of T cells in Graves' hyperthyroidism and ophthalmopathy. TCR beta CDR3 regions were amplified from RNA. In the first-round RT-PCR of the TCR CDR3, the HTBI primer set was used. TCRdb passed the multiplex PCR reads through MiXCR, listing each CDR3 protein once. The sample has 500,000 to 800,000 distinct CDR3 sequences; more than 12% are singletons. Material: blood. These receptors all stem from a woman aged 50 to 65 with Graves' ophthalmopathy.

Comments on this clonotype: One junction end does not reproduce the germline sequence, and a read error may be involved. The CDR3 DNA is TGTGCCAGTAAGACGATACAGGGGAAATGGACTGGAGCTTTCTTT. Amino acids: CASKTIQGKWTGAFF. This chain joins TRBV19 and TRBJ1-1; 7 nucleotides line up with TRBD1. The CDR3 has 15 amino acids. Per germline, CDR1 LNHDA and CDR2 SQIVND (reference sequence).

There are a few counts of this clonotype. The V gene is TRBV9, the J gene TRBJ2-2; no definite D call. Between the trimmed V and J ends, which lost 2 bases and 4 bases, there was a span of 6 bases. The CDR3 runs to 13 residues. Germline lookup yields CDR1 SGDLS and CDR2 YYNGEE. CDR3 loop: CASSVRSTGELFF. In DNA form, the CDR3 reads TGTGCCAGCAGCGTCCGGAGCACCGGGGAGCTGTTTTTT.

At least ten counts were recorded for this clonotype. V is TRBV18 and J is TRBJ1-1; TRBD1 matches at 10 bases. This CDR3 has 15 residues. V lost 2 bases, J lost 5 bases, and 5 bases stayed unmatched. In germline, CDR1 is KGHSH, CDR2 LQKENI. DNA for the CDR3: TGTGCCAGCTCACCAGACAGGGGGCGGGAAACTGAAGCTTTCTTT. Encoded protein: CASSPDRGRETEAFF.

This clonotype was observed many times. This chain links TRBV12-5 with TRBJ2-1, with 11 bases that match TRBD2. Germline trimming cut 2 bases from V and 4 bases from J; bases unmatched to any gene: 4. Germline V gene lookup returns CDR1 LGHNT and CDR2 FRNRAP. The CDR3 covers 16 residues. CDR3 DNA: TGTGCTAGTGGTTTGAGACTAGCGGGAAGATACAATGAGCAGTTCTTC. Its translation is CASGLRLAGRYNEQFF.

In its sample, this clonotype was seen a few times. This rearrangement joins TRBV7-9 to TRBJ2-1, with no clear D. This CDR3 is 12 amino acids long. The germline CDR1 and CDR2 sequences are SEHNR and FQNEAQ (reference sequence). V was shortened by 5 bases and J by 5 bases, with 7 bases between the two germline ends. Here the CDR3 reads CASSPLHNEQFF. DNA for the CDR3: TGTGCCAGCAGCCCCCTTCACAATGAGCAGTTCTTC.

The sample holds many counts of this clonotype. The J gene is TRBJ2-7, the V gene TRBV11-3; 10 nucleotides agree with TRBD2. Germline CDR1 reads SGHNT; CDR2 reads YENEEA. Trimming cost V 3 bases and J 3 bases; bases outside gene matches: 8. The CDR3 loop spans 16 amino acids. CDR3 sequence: CASSLVLAGEGYEQYF. The CDR3 nucleotides are TGTGCCAGCAGCTTGGTTCTAGCGGGAGAAGGCTACGAGCAGTACTTC.

The J gene is TRBJ1-1, the V gene TRBV29-1; D gene ambiguous. This CDR3 contains 11 residues. The V and J ends lost 3 bases and 3 bases respectively, with 5 bases between them. The germline gives CDR1 SQVTM, CDR2 ANQGSEA. The CDR3 loop is CSVDLYTEAFF. The CDR3 DNA reads TGCAGCGTTGATTTGTACACTGAAGCTTTCTTT.

Remarks on this clonotype: A much larger clone sits a single nucleotide away, making a read error possible. It is unclear where the CDR3 begins or ends on the DNA, so no DNA is shown, and the CDR3 is as TCRdb lists it. J is TRBJ1-3 and V is TRBV30. The CDR3 adds up to 11 amino acids, both ends counted. Germline-derived CDR1 and CDR2 are GTSNPN and SVGIG (reference sequence). CDR3 sequence: CAWAHGNTLYF.

This clonotype was counted a few times. The V gene is TRBV9, the J gene TRBJ2-5; 8 nucleotides align to TRBD1. Germline CDR1 reads SGDLS; CDR2 reads YYNGEE. Germline trimming cut 2 bases from V and 2 bases from J; bases unmatched to any gene: 5. The CDR3 loop spans 15 amino acids. CDR3 in amino acids: CASSVHRGSQETQYF. The CDR3 DNA is TGTGCCAGCAGCGTCCACAGGGGGAGTCAAGAGACCCAGTACTTC.

In this sample, this clonotype turned up many times. The rearrangement joins TRBV5-1 to TRBJ2-6, with TRBD1 matching 9 bases. The V gene's germline CDR1 is SGHRS and CDR2 YFSETQ. CDR3 length equals 18 residues. V gave up 4 bases and J gave up 2 bases; unmatched junction bases: 10. The CDR3 protein is CASSPSSTGGAGANVLTF. In DNA form, the CDR3 reads TGCGCCAGCAGCCCTTCGAGTACAGGGGGCGCTGGGGCCAACGTCCTGACTTTC.

This chain links TRBV12-3 or TRBV12-4 with TRBJ1-6; D remains ambiguous. V lost 2 bases, J lost 8 bases, and 10 bases lay in between. The CDR3 runs to 14 residues. CDR3 DNA sequence: TGTGCCAGCAGTTTAAAGGGTAGAGATTCACCCCTCCACTTT. Translation gives CASSLKGRDSPLHF.

At least ten counts were recorded for this clonotype. The J gene is TRBJ1-6, the V gene TRBV15, with D maybe TRBD1 (5 bases). The CDR3 is 16 amino acids. V was trimmed by 0 bases and J by 9 bases, leaving 15 bases between them. CDR1 and CDR2 (germline): LNHNV, YYDKDF (reference sequence). In DNA, the CDR3 is TGTGCCACCAGCAGAGAAAAGAACAGTCAGGGTTCACCCCTCCACTTT. Protein sequence: CATSREKNSQGSPLHF.

This clonotype was seen more than once but under ten times. The chain has TRBV11-3 and TRBJ2-6; D possibly matches TRBD1 or TRBD2 (5 bases each). Trimming cost V 0 bases and J 4 bases, with 13 bases left between them. This CDR3 is built from 17 residues. Germline-derived CDR1 and CDR2 are SGHNT and YENEEA. DNA for the CDR3: TGTGCCAGCAGCTTAGAAATCTCCGGGGCCGGGGCCAACGTCCTGACTTTC. Translating gives CASSLEISGAGANVLTF.

In this sample, this clonotype turned up many times. This sequence joins TRBV2 and TRBJ2-7, with 8 bases identical to TRBD2. The CDR3 is 15 amino acids. J gave up 2 bases and V 1 base, and 4 bases lay outside the gene matches. Germline V lookup: CDR1 SNHLY, CDR2 FYNNEI. CDR3 sequence (DNA): TGTGCCAGCAGTGAAGTTCGGGGGGGAGCCTACGAGCAGTACTTC. It yields the protein CASSEVRGGAYEQYF.

At least ten counts were recorded for this clonotype. V usage is TRBV20-1 and J usage is TRBJ2-3; 9 nucleotides align to TRBD2. J gave up 0 bases and V 4 bases, and 11 bases lay outside the gene matches. Germline V gene sequence: CDR1 DFQATT, CDR2 SNEGSKA (reference sequence). This CDR3 spans 17 amino acids. CDR3 in DNA: TGCAGTGCTATCTCTTTCCGACTAGCGGCTAGCACAGATACGCAGTATTTT. Translating gives CSAISFRLAASTDTQYF.

Ten or more counts support this clonotype. This rearrangement joins TRBV9 to TRBJ2-1, with TRBD2 matching over 11 bases. The trim removed 0 bases at V and 2 bases at J, leaving 7 bases unmatched. CDR3 length equals 18 residues. From germline, CDR1 is SGDLS and CDR2 YYNGEE. For the CDR3, the DNA is TGTGCCAGCAGCGTAGGAGTGACTAGCGGGATCACCTACAATGAGCAGTTCTTC. Its protein is CASSVGVTSGITYNEQFF.

This chain links TRBV3-1 with TRBJ1-3; D ambiguous. The germline V gene has CDR1 LGHDT and CDR2 YNNKEL (reference sequence). V lost 0 bases, J lost 4 bases, and 7 bases lay in between. There are 14 residues in the CDR3. This CDR3 reads CASSQEPDGNTIYF. CDR3 coding DNA: TGTGCCAGCAGCCAAGAACCAGACGGAAACACCATATATTTT.